These T cell receptor beta chains were read from a single sample in a study of shared clonotypes between healthy human individuals. Clones were read by immunoSEQ multiplex PCR, and TCRdb kept only the in-frame ones, dropping some. The sample yields about 690,000 clones, around 90% seen once. The source material was memory CD8+ T cells from PBMCs. These receptors all stem from a man in his late teens or twenties in good health. Some clones in this sample may be carry-over from other donors' samples. Both conserved end residues are part of each CDR3. D genes are given only for firm matches. Rows give clone size only sometimes, using once, few, many, or a class for an expanded clone.

TRBJ2-3,TRBV21-1,NA,NA,CASSKVKLAASTDTQYF
TRBJ2-7,TRBV27,NA,NA,CASSPLQGTWYEQYF
TRBJ1-4,TRBV6-5,TRBD1,once,CASSGLRDRLRLFF
TRBJ2-5,TRBV28,NA,NA,CASSPPWVLQETQYF
TRBJ2-7,TRBV6-5,TRBD1,few,CASSPQTGRWYEQYF
TRBJ1-2,TRBV5-4,NA,few,CASSLSLDGYTF
TRBJ2-7,TRBV5-4,TRBD1,NA,CASSRTGRSSYEQYF
TRBJ2-5,TRBV28,NA,NA,CASSGRAPFERTGTQYF
TRBJ2-3,TRBV28,TRBD1,NA,CASSYTAQGAEADTQYF
TRBJ2-7,TRBV5-5,NA,NA,CASSQRLAELYEQYF
TRBJ2-1,TRBV4-1,NA,NA,CASSHLGGTPSSYNEQFF
TRBJ2-7,TRBV7-9,NA,once,CASSRRGPNPAYEQYF
TRBJ2-1,TRBV7-6,TRBD2,NA,CASSLEAGGPGNNEQFF
TRBJ1-2,TRBV5-4,NA,NA,CASGALPNYGYTF
TRBJ1-4,TRBV4-3,NA,NA,CASSQPDSNEKLFF
TRBJ1-2,TRBV7-9,NA,once,CASSPLGAVYGYTF
TRBJ1-2,TRBV11-2,TRBD1,NA,CASSEPGQGVFLRF
TRBJ1-5,TRBV5-8,NA,NA,CASSFEPRAQHF
TRBJ2-7,TRBV7-2,TRBD1,NA,CASSLSRGPYEQYF
TRBJ1-5,TRBV15,NA,NA,CATSTQDVDQPQHF
TRBJ1-2,TRBV27,NA,NA,CASSFYGGGGYTF
TRBJ2-7,TRBV2,NA,NA,CASSGEAEGYEQYF
TRBJ2-7,TRBV27,NA,NA,CASSLGAVDEQYF
TRBJ1-1,TRBV9,NA,once,CASSARELAREAFF
TRBJ1-5,TRBV19,NA,NA,CASSIPGVSGYSNQPQHF
TRBJ1-1,TRBV9,NA,NA,CASSVVSGTEAFF
TRBJ1-1,TRBV13,TRBD1,NA,CASSSQWDSMNTEAFF
TRBJ1-5,TRBV6-4,NA,once,CASSDSRGRVRQPQHF
TRBJ2-7,TRBV27,NA,NA,CASSGNRRVPSYEQYF
TRBJ2-7,TRBV21-1,NA,NA,CASSKRGDETSGFYEQYF
TRBJ2-1,TRBV9,NA,many,CASSIWDQSNEQFF
TRBJ1-5,TRBV28,NA,NA,CASSFGGPRGHF
TRBJ2-7,TRBV28,NA,NA,CASCPDAVVFCYEQYF
TRBJ2-1,TRBV6-5,NA,NA,CASINRQSNEQFF
TRBJ1-5,TRBV28,NA,NA,CASSLDSSNQPQHF
TRBJ2-5,TRBV19,TRBD2,NA,CASSKLDWGLKETQYF
TRBJ2-7,TRBV11-2,NA,NA,CASSSGSEQYF
TRBJ2-5,TRBV7-9,TRBD1,NA,CASSLTGTGGRRETQYF
TRBJ2-3,TRBV6-5,TRBD2,NA,CASSATSGSTDTQYF
TRBJ1-3,TRBV19,NA,NA,CASSLAGSGNTIYF